Sequencing of this T cell receptor beta chain was carried out in a study of identical twins. Study-level points and caveats: Findings depended on cross-sectional statistics rather than tracking the same donors. With abundant cord blood beta clonotypes, insertions were fewer; memory repertoires showed no such pattern.

Unique molecular identifiers were in the cDNA, with template-switch universal primer binding. TCRdb ran MiXCR on the 5' RACE reads and lists one entry per CDR3 protein. The sample shows 250,000 or so distinct CDR3 sequences, 5.5% to 7% of them seen only once. Worth noting for this clonotype: Its target is not known.

The sample was also reused in another study, on yellow fever vaccine responses in identical twins.

This clonotype was obtained from a young woman in good health. The sequenced sample was memory (CD45RO+) T cells sorted from blood.

The CDR3 reads CASSSDSLALGELFF. For the CDR3, the DNA is TGCGCCAGCAGCTCGGACAGCCTGGCCCTCGGGGAGCTGTTTTTT. The J gene is TRBJ2-2, the V gene TRBV5-1; a possible D gene is TRBD1 (6 bases). The V and J ends lost 3 bases and 7 bases respectively, with 16 bases between them. The CDR3 contains 15 residues. The germline V gene encodes CDR1 SGHRS and CDR2 YFSETQ.